The source of this T cell receptor (beta chain) is a study of brain T cells in children with intractable seizures. Time point in this sample: blood from clinic visit 5 months post-surgery; TSC patient then seizure free. This CDR3 comprises 17 residues. V lost 5 bases and J lost 1; bases outside the gene matches: 2. Germline V lookup: CDR1 SEHNR, CDR2 FQNEAQ (reference sequence). Produced via immunoSEQ multiplex PCR; TCRdb's table is partial and in-frame only. Of 340,000 or so clones in the sample, over 90% are singletons; the top ten hold under 7%. This clone was counted once. J is TRBJ2-2 and V is TRBV7-9, with TRBD2 identical over 15 bases. The receptor's source is a boy in the first two years of life with tuberous sclerosis and intractable seizures. Specimen: peripheral blood, collected approximately 5 months after surgery. The CDR3 DNA follows: TGTGCCAGCAGCCCGGGACTAGCGGGGGGGAACACCGGGGAGCTGTTTTTT. This encodes CASSPGLAGGNTGELFF.